Listed below are T cell receptor beta chains from one sample, sequenced in a study of blood T cell repertoires in COVID-19. Profiled with immunoSEQ multiplex PCR; TCRdb holds only in-frame clones, not every one. This table has 95,000 to 150,000 clones, around 80% appearing once. The sequenced material came from peripheral blood. These receptors all stem from a man older than 75 with active or convalescent COVID-19. CDR3s include the opening cysteine and the closing phenylalanine or tryptophan. The D gene is left open where the match is weak. A clone size is listed for some rows: how often the clone was seen (once, few, many), or a class if it is expanded.

abundance: .
v_gene: TRBV3-1/TRBV3-2
d_gene: .
j_gene: TRBJ1-4
CDR3nt: TGTGCCAGCAGCCGCGGGACCTATGAAAAACTGTTTTTT
CDR3aa: CASSRGTYEKLFF

abundance: once
v_gene: TRBV5-1
d_gene: .
j_gene: TRBJ2-3
CDR3nt: TGCGCCAGCGGGGAGGGGGGACTTGCGACAGATACGCAGTATTTT
CDR3aa: CASGEGGLATDTQYF

abundance: .
v_gene: TRBV6-5
d_gene: TRBD1
j_gene: TRBJ2-4
CDR3nt: TGTGCCAGCGGGACGCAGGGGGCCCAAAACATTCAGTACTTC
CDR3aa: CASGTQGAQNIQYF

abundance: .
v_gene: TRBV6-2/TRBV6-3
d_gene: .
j_gene: TRBJ2-1
CDR3nt: TGTGCCAGCAGTTACACCGGTCGCAATGAGCAGTTCTTC
CDR3aa: CASSYTGRNEQFF

abundance: once
v_gene: TRBV5-4
d_gene: TRBD2
j_gene: TRBJ2-1
CDR3nt: TGTGCCACCTATGACGGGACTAGCGCTAATGAGCAGTTCTTC
CDR3aa: CATYDGTSANEQFF

abundance: .
v_gene: TRBV6-4
d_gene: .
j_gene: TRBJ1-2
CDR3nt: TGTGCCAGCAGTGACTCCGGGGTCGGCTACACCTTC
CDR3aa: CASSDSGVGYTF

abundance: .
v_gene: TRBV15
d_gene: TRBD1
j_gene: TRBJ2-1
CDR3nt: TGTGCCACCAGCGGAAACAGGGGCAATGAGCAGTTCTTC
CDR3aa: CATSGNRGNEQFF

abundance: .
v_gene: TRBV18
d_gene: TRBD1
j_gene: TRBJ1-2
CDR3nt: TGTGCCAGCTCACCAAATACAGGGGGCGACGGCTACACCTTC
CDR3aa: CASSPNTGGDGYTF

abundance: .
v_gene: TRBV18
d_gene: TRBD1
j_gene: TRBJ2-1
CDR3nt: TGTGCCAGCTCATCCCAGGGGGCAGCGGGCAATGAGCAGTTCTTC
CDR3aa: CASSSQGAAGNEQFF

abundance: .
v_gene: TRBV5-1
d_gene: TRBD2
j_gene: TRBJ2-3
CDR3nt: TGCGCCAGCAGCTTCGTAAGGAGCGGGGACACAGATACGCAGTATTTT
CDR3aa: CASSFVRSGDTDTQYF

abundance: .
v_gene: TRBV7-3
d_gene: .
j_gene: TRBJ1-6
CDR3nt: TGTGCCAGCAGCTTGGGACTCAATTCACCCCTCCACTTT
CDR3aa: CASSLGLNSPLHF

abundance: .
v_gene: TRBV29-1
d_gene: TRBD1
j_gene: TRBJ1-4
CDR3nt: TGCAGCGCAGGGACAGGGATTCAAAAACTGTTTTTT
CDR3aa: CSAGTGIQKLFF

abundance: once
v_gene: TRBV3-1/TRBV3-2
d_gene: .
j_gene: TRBJ2-7
CDR3nt: TGTGCCAGCAGCCACAGGTACGAGCAGTACTTC
CDR3aa: CASSHRYEQYF

abundance: .
v_gene: TRBV5-4
d_gene: TRBD2
j_gene: TRBJ2-5
CDR3nt: TGTGCCAGCAGCTTGGTCAGCGGGGGAGAGGAGACCCAGTACTTC
CDR3aa: CASSLVSGGEETQYF

abundance: .
v_gene: TRBV11-2
d_gene: TRBD2
j_gene: TRBJ2-3
CDR3nt: TGTGCCAGCAGCGCAACTAGCGGTACGCAGTATTTT
CDR3aa: CASSATSGTQYF

abundance: .
v_gene: TRBV30
d_gene: .
j_gene: TRBJ1-1
CDR3nt: TGTGCCTGCCGCTTAGGACACCTGAACACTGAAGCTTTCTTT
CDR3aa: CACRLGHLNTEAFF

abundance: .
v_gene: TRBV21-1
d_gene: .
j_gene: TRBJ2-7
CDR3nt: TGTGCCAGCACCCGGACTAGGGGACCTGACGAGCAGTACTTC
CDR3aa: CASTRTRGPDEQYF

abundance: .
v_gene: TRBV5-4
d_gene: .
j_gene: TRBJ2-7
CDR3nt: TGTGCCAGCAGCTTTTCTGGGGGGTACGAGCAGTACTTC
CDR3aa: CASSFSGGYEQYF

abundance: .
v_gene: TRBV5-1
d_gene: TRBD1
j_gene: TRBJ1-1
CDR3nt: TGCGCCAGCAGCTCGACAGGGGGAGTCACTGAAGCTTTCTTT
CDR3aa: CASSSTGGVTEAFF

abundance: .
v_gene: TRBV6-4
d_gene: .
j_gene: TRBJ2-1
CDR3nt: TGTGCCAGCAGGAACAATTACGATTCCTACAATGAGCAGTTCTTC
CDR3aa: CASRNNYDSYNEQFF

abundance: .
v_gene: TRBV30
d_gene: .
j_gene: TRBJ2-6
CDR3nt: TGTGCCTGGAGTGTACAGGCTTGGGTCTCTGGGGCCAACGTCCTGACTTTC
CDR3aa: CAWSVQAWVSGANVLTF

abundance: .
v_gene: TRBV4-2
d_gene: TRBD2
j_gene: TRBJ2-5
CDR3nt: TGTGCCAGCAGCCAAGATAGAAGTAGCGGGGGCCGCGGGGAGACCCAGTACTTC
CDR3aa: CASSQDRSSGGRGETQYF

abundance: .
v_gene: TRBV19
d_gene: .
j_gene: TRBJ2-7
CDR3nt: TGTGCCAGTATCTTATTCTCCTACGAGCAGTACTTC
CDR3aa: CASILFSYEQYF

abundance: .
v_gene: TRBV6-2/TRBV6-3
d_gene: .
j_gene: TRBJ1-1
CDR3nt: TGTGCCAGCAGACCTCACACCACTTCCGGGACATTAGTAGCTTTCTTT
CDR3aa: CASRPHTTSGTLVAFF

abundance: few
v_gene: TRBV9
d_gene: TRBD2
j_gene: TRBJ2-1
CDR3nt: TGTGCCAGCAGCGTAGGAGGTGGAGGAGCGGGGCCGGCTGAGCAGTTCTTC
CDR3aa: CASSVGGGGAGPAEQFF

abundance: .
v_gene: TRBV2
d_gene: .
j_gene: TRBJ2-7
CDR3nt: TGTGCCAGCAGTGAGGGGGCGCCTTCCTACGAGCAGTACTTC
CDR3aa: CASSEGAPSYEQYF